A selection of T cell receptor beta chains follows, all from one sample in a study of shared clonotypes between healthy human individuals. The assay was immunoSEQ multiplex PCR, and TCRdb's table has in-frame clones only and misses some. The sample carries roughly 2.2 million clones, about 92% recorded once. The sample taken for sequencing was naive CD4+ T cells from PBMCs. The source is a man younger than 35 in good health. Some clones in this sample may be carry-over from other donors' samples. Each CDR3 is given with its conserved first and last residue. A D gene is named only where the DNA matches it firmly. Expanded clones get a size class; other rows say once, few or many, or leave the size out.

. TRBJ2-7 TRBV5-8 . TGTGCCAGCAGCATCAGTCGGCCCCCCTACGAGCAGTACTTC CASSISRPPYEQYF
. TRBJ2-7 TRBV6-5 . TGTGCCAGCAGTTATTTAGGGGCGGGCTACGAGCAGTACTTC CASSYLGAGYEQYF
. TRBJ1-5 TRBV7-9 . TGTGCCAGCAGCTTGGGATGGGGCAATAGCAATCAGCCCCAGCATTTT CASSLGWGNSNQPQHF
. TRBJ2-2 TRBV28 . TGTGCCAGCAGGGAGGGACAGACGAACACCGGGGAGCTGTTTTTT CASREGQTNTGELFF
. TRBJ1-2 TRBV4-1 . TGCGCCAGCAGCCCCCGTGACGTCTATGGCTACACCTTC CASSPRDVYGYTF
. TRBJ2-5 TRBV28 . TGTGCCAGCAGGGACCAAGAGACCCAGCACTTC CASRDQETQHF
. TRBJ2-7 TRBV27 TRBD1 TGTGCCAGCAGCCTACTACCGGGACAGGGAGACTACGAGCAGTACTTC CASSLLPGQGDYEQYF
. TRBJ2-3 TRBV28 . TGTGCCAGCAGACGGAGGGGGGGGGATACGCAGTATTTT CASRRRGGDTQYF
. TRBJ2-5 TRBV27 . TGTGCCAGTTGGGGAATACAGGCCTCTGGGAGGCAGACCCAGTACTTC CASWGIQASGRQTQYF
. TRBJ2-2 TRBV10-1 TRBD2 TGCGCCAGCAGTGAGTCTGCGGGAGGGCGAGGCGCCGGGGAGCTGTTTTTT CASSESAGGRGAGELFF
. TRBJ2-1 TRBV5-1 TRBD2 TGCGCCAGCAGCTTGTACACCGGGACTAGCGCCCGTATGGAGCAGTTCTTC CASSLYTGTSARMEQFF
. TRBJ1-4 TRBV15 . TGTGCCACCAGCAGAGATACCCAAATTTTTGCAACTAATGAAAAACTGTTTTTT CATSRDTQIFATNEKLFF
once TRBJ2-3 TRBV18 . TGTGCCAGCTCACCACAACTGCGGTTGGACCCCCGCGCAGATACGCAGTATTTT CASSPQLRLDPRADTQYF
. TRBJ2-1 TRBV29-1 TRBD2 TGCAGCGTCCACCCCGGGGGGGTGGACAATGAGCAGTTCTTC CSVHPGGVDNEQFF
. TRBJ2-7 TRBV5-1 . TGCGCCAGCAGCTTGAATGCCCAGAACATTGAGCAGTACTTC CASSLNAQNIEQYF
. TRBJ2-1 TRBV5-1 TRBD2 TGCGCCAGCAGCGTGGGACTAGCGGTCTACAATGAGCAGTTCTTC CASSVGLAVYNEQFF
. TRBJ1-1 TRBV2 . TGTGCCAGCGGGTCCCTGACTGGGGGCACTGAAGCTTTCTTT CASGSLTGGTEAFF
. TRBJ2-7 TRBV28 TRBD2 TGTGCCAGCAGTTTAGCGGGAGGAAGATACGAGCAGTACTTC CASSLAGGRYEQYF
. TRBJ2-2 TRBV30 . TGTGCCTGTGCAGGGCAAACCCTCCCCGGGGAGCTGTTTTTT CACAGQTLPGELFF
. TRBJ2-2 TRBV11-1 . TGTGCCAGCAGCTTAAGGACCGGGGAGCTGTTTTTT CASSLRTGELFF
. TRBJ2-1 TRBV2 TRBD2 TGTGCCAGCACCGTTGGGACTAGCAGGGACAATGAGCAGTTCTTC CASTVGTSRDNEQFF
. TRBJ2-3 TRBV6-1 . TGTGCCAGCAGTGATTTAACCCGGGTCCCGACCACAGATACGCAGTATTTT CASSDLTRVPTTDTQYF
. TRBJ1-2 TRBV14 . TGTGCCAGCAGCCAAGGGGGCGCAGGCTATGGCTACACCTTC CASSQGGAGYGYTF
. TRBJ2-1 TRBV27 TRBD2 TGTGCCAGCAGTCCCCTCGCGGCGGGAGGCGGTGAGCAGTTCTTC CASSPLAAGGGEQFF
. TRBJ2-1 TRBV27 TRBD2 TGTGCCAGCAGCCAATACGGACTAGTCCATGAGCAGTTCTTC CASSQYGLVHEQFF
. TRBJ2-2 TRBV6-6 . TGTGCCAGCAGTTGGACCCCAACGGACACCGGGGAGCTGTTTTTT CASSWTPTDTGELFF
. TRBJ2-2 TRBV5-1 . TGCGCCAGCAGCGGCTATCGGCGCACCGGGGAGCTGTTTTTT CASSGYRRTGELFF
. TRBJ2-3 TRBV7-2 TRBD1 TGTGCCAGCAGCACACGAACAGGGGGAGATACGCAGTATTTT CASSTRTGGDTQYF
. TRBJ2-1 TRBV5-1 . TGCGCCAGCAGCTTGGTTGGCTACAATGAGCAGTTCTTC CASSLVGYNEQFF
few TRBJ1-5 TRBV28 . TGTGCCAGCAGTTTCGTAGATCAGCCCCAGCATTTT CASSFVDQPQHF
. TRBJ1-6 TRBV28 . TGTGCCAGCAGAATTCCGGGACGTGGGAATTCACCCCTCCACTTT CASRIPGRGNSPLHF
. TRBJ2-1 TRBV30 TRBD2 TGTGCCTGGAAACCCTTGACTAGCGCCTACAATGAGCAGTTCTTC CAWKPLTSAYNEQFF
. TRBJ1-1 TRBV10-3 . TGTGCCATCAGTACCTCTGGACAGCGGGCTGAAGCTTTCTTT CAISTSGQRAEAFF
. TRBJ1-3 TRBV5-4 . TGTGCCAGCAGCTTTGCAGGCCGCTCTGGAAACACCATATATTTT CASSFAGRSGNTIYF
. TRBJ2-1 TRBV19 . TGTGCCAGTAGACAAAGCTCCTACAATGAGCAGTTCTTC CASRQSSYNEQFF
. TRBJ1-1 TRBV28 . TGTGCCAGCAGTTTATTTGGGTATCGGCAGGGTTTAGGCACTGAAGCTTTCTTT CASSLFGYRQGLGTEAFF
. TRBJ1-5 TRBV15 . TGTGCCACCAGCAACAGAATCGGTGAGCCCCAGCATTTT CATSNRIGEPQHF